This TCR beta chain is from a study of OX40 agonist ivuxolimab in advanced cancers. Overall study findings and caveats: There were, on average, more expanded clones in CD8+ T cells than in CD4+.

Remarks on this clone: Antigen specificity is unknown.

CDR3 size: 12 residues. Germline CDR1 is SGDLS and CDR2 is YYNGEE. The germline V and J ends were trimmed by 2 bases and 3 bases, with 5 bases remaining between them. Using immunoSEQ multiplex PCR, the repertoire was profiled, and TCRdb retains in-frame clones only, with some absent. The table has about 93,000 clones, about 92% seen once. The chain carries TRBV9 and TRBJ1-2; D ambiguous. The sample consisted of CD4+ or CD8+ T cells sorted from blood, taken in a trial of the OX40 agonist ivuxolimab. This sequence originates from an adult with an advanced solid tumor such as melanoma, head and neck, liver or kidney cancer. The CDR3 loop is CASSVWDYGYTF. The CDR3 region has the DNA TGTGCCAGCAGCGTCTGGGACTATGGCTACACCTTC.